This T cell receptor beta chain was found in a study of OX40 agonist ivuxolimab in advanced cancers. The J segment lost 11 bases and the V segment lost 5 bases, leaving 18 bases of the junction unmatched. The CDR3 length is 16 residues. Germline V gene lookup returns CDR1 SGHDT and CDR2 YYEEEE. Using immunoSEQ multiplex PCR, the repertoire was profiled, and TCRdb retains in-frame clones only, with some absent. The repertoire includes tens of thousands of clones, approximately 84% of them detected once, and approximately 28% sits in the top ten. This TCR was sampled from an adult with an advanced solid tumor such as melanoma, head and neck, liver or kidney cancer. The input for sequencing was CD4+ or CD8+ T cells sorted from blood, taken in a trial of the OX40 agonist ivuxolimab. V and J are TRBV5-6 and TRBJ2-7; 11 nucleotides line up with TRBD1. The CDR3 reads CASRPKGYAGQGVEYF. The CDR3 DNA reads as TGTGCCAGCAGACCGAAAGGATATGCGGGACAGGGGGTAGAGTACTTC.